This TCR beta chain stems from a study of human T cells and chemical hapten exposure. Study in general: Across the whole study, which lasted about 5.5 months, patients were given diphenylcyclopropenone on the scalp once a week. Predominantly women, the patients had alopecia areata, totalis or universalis.

Described time point: patch test 1, 2 weeks after DPC sensitization. Treatment described: therapeutic diphenylcyclopropenone sensitization with weekly scalp DPC. TCRdb reanalysed the RACE reads using MiXCR and keeps one entry per CDR3 protein. The data show approximately 82,000 distinct CDR3 sequences, with roughly 10% seen just once and approximately 2.2% held by the top ten. The V end was cut by 1 base, the J end by 5 bases, with 9 bases between. The CDR3 totals 14 residues. Germline V gene sequence: CDR1 LNHDA, CDR2 SQIVND (reference sequence). The source of this sequence is a man between 40 and 49 years old with alopecia areata. Some clones in this sample may be carry-over from other donors' samples. The chain carries TRBV19 and TRBJ2-1; D call uncertain. The sequences come from whole blood, collected in connection with sensitization to the hapten diphenylcyclopropenone (DPC). In DNA form, the CDR3 reads TGTGCCAGTAGTATAGTCAGCCTAAACAATGAGCAGTTCTTC. Its protein is CASSIVSLNNEQFF.